The 20 T cell receptor beta chains below come from one sample, sequenced in a study of graft-versus-host responses after intestinal transplantation. Their recognized antigens are unknown. The repertoire was sequenced with immunoSEQ multiplex PCR; TCRdb's copy has only in-frame clones and lacks some. The repertoire consists of over 120,000 clones, with about nine tenths occurring once and the leading ten covering roughly 0.19%. Specimen: unstimulated CD4+ T cells sorted from spleen or lymph node cells, collected before intestinal transplant. These receptors originate from a human donor who received an intestinal transplant.

Details on this clone: Its ends do not fully match the called genes, so a read error is possible. This sequence joins TRBV2 and TRBJ1-3; a possible D gene is TRBD1 (5 bases). CDR3 length: 12 residues. Germline V gene data show CDR1 as SNHLY and CDR2 as FYNNEI. CDR3 sequence reads: CASSVEGTAPLF. In DNA, the CDR3 is TGTGCCAGCAGCGTCGAAGGGACGGCCCCCCTCTTT.

V usage is TRBV13 and J usage is TRBJ2-7; TRBD1 matches at 10 bases. The J segment lost 0 bases and the V segment lost 5 bases, leaving 7 bases of the junction unmatched. Germline values: CDR1 PRHDT, CDR2 FYEKMQ (reference sequence). The CDR3 has 16 residues. This CDR3 reads CASSDRGRRTSYEQYF. The CDR3 DNA reads TGTGCCAGCAGCGACAGGGGGCGGCGGACCTCCTACGAGCAGTACTTC.

CDR3: CASSLGGLAGTFFYEQYF. DNA of the CDR3: TGCGCCAGCAGCTTGGGAGGACTAGCGGGTACATTTTTCTACGAGCAGTACTTC. The chain combines TRBV5-1 with TRBJ2-7, with 11 positions matching TRBD2. Losses at the gene ends were 0 bases for V and 3 bases for J; bases not matched to a gene: 11. The V gene's germline CDR1 is SGHRS and CDR2 YFSETQ. This CDR3 is 18 amino acids long.

In DNA, the CDR3 is TGCGCCAGCAGCCCTTCCGGGGCCCATAATGAAAAACTGTTTTTT. Translation: CASSPSGAHNEKLFF. This rearrangement joins TRBV4-3 to TRBJ1-4; D possibly corresponds to TRBD1 (5 bases). V lost 4 bases and J 4 bases, leaving 13 bases between the germline ends. This CDR3 contains 15 residues. CDR1 is LGHNA, CDR2 YSLEER, per germline.

The chain has TRBV5-1 and TRBJ1-2; D gene uncertain. The V and J ends lost 5 bases and 6 bases respectively, with 11 bases between them. Per the germline V gene, CDR1 is SGHRS and CDR2 is YFSETQ. The CDR3 contains 12 residues. The CDR3 loop reads CASRVASDGYTF. The CDR3, as DNA: TGCGCCAGCAGAGTCGCAAGCGATGGCTACACCTTC. Complete variable domain (other parts from reference TRBV5-1 and TRBJ1-2): KAGVTQTPRYLIKTRGQQVTLSCSPISGHRSVSWYQQTPGQGLQFLFEYFSETQRNKGNFPGRFSGRQFSNSRSEMNVSTLELGDSALYLCASRVASDGYTFGSGTRLTVV.

This clone has more than one count but fewer than ten. CDR3 in amino acids: CASSLYGGSSGRRNEQFF. For the CDR3, the DNA is TGTGCCAGCAGTTTATATGGAGGGTCTAGCGGGAGACGGAATGAGCAGTTCTTC. V and J are TRBV28 and TRBJ2-1; 10 bases are a match to TRBD2. From germline, CDR1 is MDHEN and CDR2 SYDVKM. CDR3 length: 18 residues. J lost 7 bases, V lost 1 base, and 13 bases had no gene match.

This sequence joins TRBV15 and TRBJ2-7; D possibly uses TRBD1 or TRBD2 (5 bases each). Germline V lookup: CDR1 LNHNV, CDR2 YYDKDF (reference sequence). With 1 base removed from V and 9 bases from J, the gap between germline ends came to 22 bases. The CDR3 runs 16 residues. The CDR3 spells CATSRAAGTGPFGQYF. The CDR3 DNA is TGTGCCACCAGCAGAGCGGCCGGGACGGGACCCTTTGGGCAGTACTTC.

This clone was seen only once. J is TRBJ1-3 and V is TRBV7-8, with D uncertain. Germline V gives CDR1 SGHVS, CDR2 FQNEAQ. The V end was cut by 1 base, the J end by 0 bases, with 10 bases between. The CDR3 covers 16 residues. The CDR3 is CASSLVTSSSGNTIYF. CDR3 coding DNA: TGTGCCAGCAGCTTAGTTACGTCTAGCTCTGGAAACACCATATATTTT.

The rearrangement uses TRBV19 and TRBJ2-1, with 10 bases that match TRBD2. Germline V gives CDR1 LNHDA, CDR2 SQIVND (reference sequence). The junction had 6 bases not matched to a gene; V was cut back by 6 bases and J by 4 bases. The CDR3 runs 15 residues. CDR3 coding DNA: TGTGCCAGTAGACCAAGCGGGAGGGTTTACAATGAGCAGTTCTTC. Amino acid sequence: CASRPSGRVYNEQFF.

Note on this clone: Sequence at one end of the junction differs from germline and may be a read error. The genes are TRBV18 and TRBJ2-4; D perhaps matches TRBD1 (6 bases). Germline V lookup: CDR1 KGHSH, CDR2 LQKENI. The CDR3 loop spans 15 amino acids. CDR3 sequence: CASSSTGSGGNTQYF. The CDR3 nucleotides read TGTGCCAGCTCATCAACAGGGTCTGGGGGAAACACTCAGTACTTC.

The V gene is TRBV4-1, the J gene TRBJ2-1; D remains unclear. V lost 0 bases to trimming and J lost 3 bases, with 9 bases between them. This CDR3 spans 15 amino acids. CDR1 MGHRA and CDR2 YSYEKL come from the germline V gene. In DNA, the CDR3 is TGCGCCAGCAGCCAAGAAAGTGAAGTCTACAATGAGCAGTTCTTC. Translation: CASSQESEVYNEQFF.

The chain has TRBV27 and TRBJ1-1; D remains ambiguous. From germline, CDR1 is MNHEY and CDR2 SMNVEV (reference sequence). V was trimmed by 2 bases and J by 4 bases, leaving 17 bases between them. The CDR3 contains 16 residues. CDR3 sequence (DNA): TGTGCCAGCAGTTTAGTTCTGACCAACCTTCCCACTGAAGCTTTCTTT. Translation: CASSLVLTNLPTEAFF.

The J gene is TRBJ1-2, the V gene TRBV29-1; TRBD1 is a possible D gene (5 bases). Between the trimmed V and J ends, which lost 7 bases and 4 bases, there was a span of 19 bases. CDR3 size: 14 residues. Germline V lookup: CDR1 SQVTM, CDR2 ANQGSEA. The CDR3 sequence: CSATGNDRAYGYTF. DNA of the CDR3: TGCAGCGCCACCGGAAATGACAGAGCCTATGGCTACACCTTC.

The chain carries TRBV29-1 and TRBJ2-5, with D perhaps matching TRBD1 (6 bases). The CDR3 is made up of 13 amino acids. Germline-derived CDR1 and CDR2 are SQVTM and ANQGSEA. V was cut by 5 bases and J by 2 bases, with 12 bases left in between. CDR3 coding DNA: TGCAGCGTTAAACAGGGACCTCAAGAGACCCAGTACTTC. Its protein is CSVKQGPQETQYF.

The chain combines TRBV29-1 with TRBJ1-2; TRBD1 might be the D (5 bases). Germline V gene lookup returns CDR1 SQVTM and CDR2 ANQGSEA. V lost 4 bases to trimming and J lost 0 bases, with 6 bases between them. This CDR3 is built from 12 residues. The CDR3 loop is CSVAGSNYGYTF. In nucleotides, the CDR3 is TGCAGCGTTGCAGGGTCTAACTATGGCTACACCTTC.

This clone is a singleton in its sample. The chain couples TRBV7-6 to TRBJ2-1; no clear D gene. V lost 4 bases to trimming and J lost 1 base, with 5 bases between them. The CDR3 totals 13 residues. Looked up from germline, CDR1 is SGHVS and CDR2 is FNYEAQ. The CDR3 nucleotides read TGTGCCAGCAGCTCCGGGTCCTACAATGAGCAGTTCTTC. Translation gives CASSSGSYNEQFF.

CDR3 sequence (DNA): TGTGCCAGCAGCTCTCGTGGGGGCGGACAGGGATCCTACGAGCAGTACTTC. This gives the protein CASSSRGGGQGSYEQYF. The chain is built from TRBV7-2 and TRBJ2-5; 8 bases align to TRBD1. Gene TRBJ2-7 matches the end of the DNA better, so the J call may be wrong. The CDR3 runs to 17 residues. CDR1 is SGHTA, CDR2 FQGNSA, per germline.

The CDR3 loop reads CASSQDPPGERGANEQFF. The CDR3 DNA reads as TGCGCCAGCAGCCAAGACCCCCCGGGGGAGCGGGGGGCTAATGAGCAGTTCTTC. The genes are TRBV4-1 and TRBJ2-1; 9 nucleotides align to TRBD2. The V and J ends lost 0 bases and 7 bases, in that order; junction bases with no gene match: 13. The CDR3 runs to 18 residues. CDR1 is MGHRA, CDR2 YSYEKL, per germline.

This clone occurred once. V is TRBV7-2 and J is TRBJ2-5; D unclear. Looked up from germline, CDR1 is SGHTA and CDR2 is FQGNSA. The ends were cut back, 1 base at V and 3 bases at J, with 6 bases in the middle. The CDR3 is made up of 13 amino acids. CDR3 nucleotides: TGTGCCAGCAGCTTAGTCCGGGAAGAGACCCAGTACTTC. Residues: CASSLVREETQYF.

The chain is built from TRBV27 and TRBJ2-7; tentatively, D is TRBD2 (6 bases). The CDR3 has 15 residues. Trimming stripped 5 bases from V and 3 bases from J, with 17 bases between. The germline V gene encodes CDR1 MNHEY and CDR2 SMNVEV (reference sequence). Written as DNA, the CDR3 is TGTGCCAGCAGTCATACTAGCCCAATCAACTACGAGCAGTACTTC. Encoded protein: CASSHTSPINYEQYF.